Included here is one T cell receptor beta chain sequence, with context. From germline, CDR1 is SGHVS and CDR2 FQNEAQ. This CDR3 region has 14 residues. V shed 8 bases and J shed 7 bases, with 18 bases lying between them. Original methodology: For nucleated cells, counts were estimated from reference gene primer amplification. Profiling relied on immunoSEQ multiplex PCR, and the TCRdb table lists in-frame clones only, not all of them. Clone size and V and J calls were adopted from that table, with D and trimming inferred from the DNA. The table records over 300,000 clones, roughly 90% of them present only once. The sample originates from a study of blood T cell repertoires in COVID-19. Across the whole study: Donors in the United States, Italy and Spain gave samples during acute or convalescent COVID-19. PBMCs, B-cell-depleted T cells, or T cells provided the cDNA or gDNA that made up the material.

The TCR was taken from a young man with active or convalescent COVID-19. The chain carries TRBV7-8 and TRBJ2-1; tentatively, D is TRBD2 (6 bases). Sequences were obtained from peripheral blood. CDR3 sequence reads: CASRPVGGENEQFF. As DNA, the CDR3 is TGTGCCAGCCGCCCTGTGGGGGGAGAGAATGAGCAGTTCTTC.